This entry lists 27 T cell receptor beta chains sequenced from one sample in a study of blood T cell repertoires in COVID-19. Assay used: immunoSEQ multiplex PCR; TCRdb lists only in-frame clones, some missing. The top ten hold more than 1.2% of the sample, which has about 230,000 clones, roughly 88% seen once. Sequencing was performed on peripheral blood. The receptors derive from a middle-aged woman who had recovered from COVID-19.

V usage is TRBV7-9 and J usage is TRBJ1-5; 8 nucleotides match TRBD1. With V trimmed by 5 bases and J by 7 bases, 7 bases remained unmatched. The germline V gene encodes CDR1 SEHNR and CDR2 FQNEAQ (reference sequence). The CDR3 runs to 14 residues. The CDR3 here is CASSDGQGKQPQHF. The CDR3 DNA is TGTGCCAGCAGCGACGGACAGGGTAAGCAGCCCCAGCATTTT. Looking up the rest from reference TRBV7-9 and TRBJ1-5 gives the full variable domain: DTGVSQNPRHKITKRGQNVTFRCDPISEHNRLYWYRQTLGQGPEFLTYFQNEAQLEKSRLLSDRFSAERPKGSFSTLEIQRTEQGDSAMYLCASSDGQGKQPQHFGDGTRLSIL.

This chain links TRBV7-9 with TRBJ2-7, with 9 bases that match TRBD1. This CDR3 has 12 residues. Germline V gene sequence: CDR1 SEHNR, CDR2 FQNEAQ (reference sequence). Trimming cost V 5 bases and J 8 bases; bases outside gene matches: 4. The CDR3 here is CASSVDRGKQYF. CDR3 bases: TGTGCCAGCAGCGTAGACAGGGGGAAGCAGTACTTC.

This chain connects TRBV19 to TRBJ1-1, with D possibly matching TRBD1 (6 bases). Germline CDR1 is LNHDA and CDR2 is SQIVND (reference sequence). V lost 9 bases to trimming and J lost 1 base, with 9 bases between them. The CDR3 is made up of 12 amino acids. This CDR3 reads CASTDRNTEAFF. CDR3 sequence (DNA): TGTGCCAGCACGGACAGGAACACTGAAGCTTTCTTT.

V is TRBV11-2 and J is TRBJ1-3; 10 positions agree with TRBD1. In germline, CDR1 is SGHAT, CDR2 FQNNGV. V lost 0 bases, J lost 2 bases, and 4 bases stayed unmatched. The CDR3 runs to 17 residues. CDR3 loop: CASSLDSGTGAGNTIYF. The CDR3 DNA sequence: TGTGCCAGCAGCTTAGACTCCGGGACAGGGGCTGGAAACACCATATATTTT.

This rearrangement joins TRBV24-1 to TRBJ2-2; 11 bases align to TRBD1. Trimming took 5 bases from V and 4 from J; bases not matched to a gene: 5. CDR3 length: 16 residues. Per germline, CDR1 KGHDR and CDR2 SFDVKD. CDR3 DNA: TGTGCCACCAGTGGCGGACAGGGGGCGGGCACCGGGGAGCTGTTTTTT. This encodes CATSGGQGAGTGELFF.

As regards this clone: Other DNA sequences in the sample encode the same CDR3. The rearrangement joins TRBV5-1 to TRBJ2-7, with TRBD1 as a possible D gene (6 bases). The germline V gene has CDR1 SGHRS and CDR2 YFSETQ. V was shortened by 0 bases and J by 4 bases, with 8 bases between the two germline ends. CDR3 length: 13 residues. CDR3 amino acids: CASSLEQGYEQYF. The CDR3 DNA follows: TGCGCCAGCAGCTTGGAACAGGGATACGAGCAGTACTTC.

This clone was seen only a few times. The CDR3 reads CASSPGYAGRGGDSPLHF. The DNA for the CDR3 is TGTGCCAGCTCACCAGGGTATGCAGGGAGAGGAGGGGATTCACCCCTCCACTTT. The chain uses TRBV18 and TRBJ1-6; perhaps TRBD1 as D (5 bases). The CDR3 has 18 amino acids. Germline loops: CDR1 KGHSH, CDR2 LQKENI. Trimming stripped 2 bases from V and 8 bases from J, with 22 bases between.

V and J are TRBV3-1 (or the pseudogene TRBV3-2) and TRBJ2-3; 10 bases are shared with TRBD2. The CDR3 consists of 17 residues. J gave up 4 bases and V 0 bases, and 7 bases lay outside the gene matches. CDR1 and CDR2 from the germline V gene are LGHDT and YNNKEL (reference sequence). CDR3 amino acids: CASSQDYSGGASDTQYF. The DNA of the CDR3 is TGTGCCAGCAGCCAAGATTACAGCGGGGGGGCCTCAGATACGCAGTATTTT.

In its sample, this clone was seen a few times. Written as DNA, the CDR3 is TGTGCCGCCGGGTTTTCGGATCGTCAGCCCCAGCATTTT. Its protein product is CAAGFSDRQPQHF. The chain joins TRBV6-5 to TRBJ1-5; D unresolved. The CDR3 totals 13 residues. Germline CDR1 and CDR2: MNHEY and SVGAGI. Trimming cost V 11 bases and J 6 bases, with 17 bases left between them.

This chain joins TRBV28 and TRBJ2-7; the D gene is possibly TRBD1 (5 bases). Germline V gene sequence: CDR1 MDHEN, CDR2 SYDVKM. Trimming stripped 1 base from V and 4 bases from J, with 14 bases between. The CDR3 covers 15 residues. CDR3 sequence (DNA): TGTGCCAGCAGTTTATATCGTCAGGGATGGTACGAGCAGTACTTC. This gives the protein CASSLYRQGWYEQYF.

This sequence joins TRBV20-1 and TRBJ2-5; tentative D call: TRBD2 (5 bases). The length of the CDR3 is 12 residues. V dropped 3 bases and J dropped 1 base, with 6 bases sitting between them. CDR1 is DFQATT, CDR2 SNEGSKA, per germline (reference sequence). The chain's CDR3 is CSASSVQETQYF. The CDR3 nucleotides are TGCAGTGCTAGTAGCGTCCAAGAGACCCAGTACTTC.

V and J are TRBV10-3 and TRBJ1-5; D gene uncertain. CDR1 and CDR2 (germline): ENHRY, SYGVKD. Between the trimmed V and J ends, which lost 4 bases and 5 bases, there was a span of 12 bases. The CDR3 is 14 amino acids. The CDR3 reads CAISATKSDQPQHF. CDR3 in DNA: TGTGCCATCAGTGCGACTAAGAGCGATCAGCCCCAGCATTTT.

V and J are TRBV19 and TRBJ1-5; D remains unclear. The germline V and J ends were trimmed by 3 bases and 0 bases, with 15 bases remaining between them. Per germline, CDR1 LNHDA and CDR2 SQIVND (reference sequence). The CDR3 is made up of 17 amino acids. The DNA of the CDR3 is TGTGCCAGTAGTATTTATCCGGCAGACTATAGCAATCAGCCCCAGCATTTT. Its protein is CASSIYPADYSNQPQHF.

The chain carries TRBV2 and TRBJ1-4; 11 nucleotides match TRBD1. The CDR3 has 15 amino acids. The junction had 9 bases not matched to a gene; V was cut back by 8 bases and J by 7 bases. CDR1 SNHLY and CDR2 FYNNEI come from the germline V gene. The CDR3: CASGGTGGFVEKLFF. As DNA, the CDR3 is TGTGCCAGCGGGGGGACAGGGGGGTTTGTTGAAAAACTGTTTTTT.

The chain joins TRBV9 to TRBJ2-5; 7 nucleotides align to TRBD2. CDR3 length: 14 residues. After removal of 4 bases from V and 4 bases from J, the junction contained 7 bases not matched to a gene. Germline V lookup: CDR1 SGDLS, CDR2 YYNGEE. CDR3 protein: CASSQAGTGETQYF. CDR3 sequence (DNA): TGTGCCAGCAGCCAAGCGGGAACGGGAGAGACCCAGTACTTC. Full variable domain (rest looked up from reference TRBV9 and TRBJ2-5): DSGVTQTPKHLITATGQRVTLRCSPRSGDLSVYWYQQSLDQGLQFLIQYYNGEERAKGNILERFSAQQFPDLHSELNLSSLELGDSALYFCASSQAGTGETQYFGPGTRLLVL.

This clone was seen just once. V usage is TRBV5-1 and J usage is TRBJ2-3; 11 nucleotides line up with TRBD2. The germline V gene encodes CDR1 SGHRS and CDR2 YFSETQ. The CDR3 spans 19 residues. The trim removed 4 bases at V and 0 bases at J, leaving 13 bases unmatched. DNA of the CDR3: TGCGCCAGCAGCCACGGAAAGTCTAGCGGGGGGCGTAGCACAGATACGCAGTATTTT. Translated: CASSHGKSSGGRSTDTQYF.

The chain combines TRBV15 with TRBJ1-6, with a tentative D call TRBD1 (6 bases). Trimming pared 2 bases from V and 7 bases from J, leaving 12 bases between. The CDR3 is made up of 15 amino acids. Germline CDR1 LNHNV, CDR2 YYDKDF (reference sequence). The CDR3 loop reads CATSRKDSHNSPLHF. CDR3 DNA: TGTGCCACCAGCAGAAAGGACAGCCACAATTCACCCCTCCACTTT. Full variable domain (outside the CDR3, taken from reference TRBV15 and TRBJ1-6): DAMVIQNPRYQVTQFGKPVTLSCSQTLNHNVMYWYQQKSSQAPKLLFHYYDKDFNNEADTPDNFQSRRPNTSFCFLDIRSPGLGDTAMYLCATSRKDSHNSPLHFGNGTRLTVT.

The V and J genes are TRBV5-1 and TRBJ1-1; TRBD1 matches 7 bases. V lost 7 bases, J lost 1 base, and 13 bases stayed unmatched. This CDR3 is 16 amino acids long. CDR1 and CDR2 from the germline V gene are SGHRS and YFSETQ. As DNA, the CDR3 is TGCGCCAGCTACCCCGGGGACAGCGCCCGGAACACTGAAGCTTTCTTT. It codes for CASYPGDSARNTEAFF.

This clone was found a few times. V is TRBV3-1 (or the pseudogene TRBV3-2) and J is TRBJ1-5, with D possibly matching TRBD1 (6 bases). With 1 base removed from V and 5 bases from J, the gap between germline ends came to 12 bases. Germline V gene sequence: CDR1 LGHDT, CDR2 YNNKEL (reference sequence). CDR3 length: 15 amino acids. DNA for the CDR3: TGTGCCAGCAGCCAAGGGACAGCTTCTTATCAGCCCCAGCATTTT. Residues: CASSQGTASYQPQHF.

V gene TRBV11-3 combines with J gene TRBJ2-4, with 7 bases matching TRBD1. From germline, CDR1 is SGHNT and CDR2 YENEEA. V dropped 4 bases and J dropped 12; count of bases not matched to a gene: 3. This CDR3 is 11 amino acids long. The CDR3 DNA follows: TGTGCCAGCAGCTCGACAGGGCCTCAGTACTTC. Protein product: CASSSTGPQYF.

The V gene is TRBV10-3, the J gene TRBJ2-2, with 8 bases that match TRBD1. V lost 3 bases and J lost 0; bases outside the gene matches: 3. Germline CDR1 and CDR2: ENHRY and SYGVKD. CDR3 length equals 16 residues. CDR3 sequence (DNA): TGTGCCATCAGTGACCAGACAGGGGCGAACACCGGGGAGCTGTTTTTT. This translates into CAISDQTGANTGELFF.

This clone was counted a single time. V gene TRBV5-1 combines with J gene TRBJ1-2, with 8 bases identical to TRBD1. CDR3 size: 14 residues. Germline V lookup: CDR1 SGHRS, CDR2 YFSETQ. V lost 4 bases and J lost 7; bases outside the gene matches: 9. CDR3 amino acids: CASSPGQEGSGYTF. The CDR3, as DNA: TGCGCCAGCAGCCCGGGACAGGAAGGGTCTGGCTACACCTTC.

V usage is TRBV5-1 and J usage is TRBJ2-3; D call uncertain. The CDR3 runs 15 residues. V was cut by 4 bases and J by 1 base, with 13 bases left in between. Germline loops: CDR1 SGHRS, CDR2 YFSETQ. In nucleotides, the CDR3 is TGCGCCAGCAGCCAACCCGAACGGGGCACAGATACGCAGTATTTT. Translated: CASSQPERGTDTQYF.

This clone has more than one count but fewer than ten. CDR3 region: CASSIQEGPQHF. CDR3 in DNA: TGTGCCAGTAGTATCCAGGAGGGGCCCCAGCATTTT. The J gene is TRBJ1-5, the V gene TRBV19, with D unclear. The CDR3 is 12 residues long. The germline V gene has CDR1 LNHDA and CDR2 SQIVND (reference sequence). Trimming stripped 3 bases from V and 9 bases from J, with 9 bases between.

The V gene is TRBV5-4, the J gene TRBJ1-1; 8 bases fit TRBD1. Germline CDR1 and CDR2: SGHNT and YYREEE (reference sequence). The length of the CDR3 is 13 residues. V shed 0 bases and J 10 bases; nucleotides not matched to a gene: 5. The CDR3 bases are TGTGCCAGCAGCTTGGAGACAGGGGTCGGAGCTTTCTTT. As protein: CASSLETGVGAFF. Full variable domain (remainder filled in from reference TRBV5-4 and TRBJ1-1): ETGVTQSPTHLIKTRGQQVTLRCSSQSGHNTVSWYQQALGQGPQFIFQYYREEENGRGNFPPRFSGLQFPNYSSELNVNALELDDSALYLCASSLETGVGAFFGQGTRLTVV.

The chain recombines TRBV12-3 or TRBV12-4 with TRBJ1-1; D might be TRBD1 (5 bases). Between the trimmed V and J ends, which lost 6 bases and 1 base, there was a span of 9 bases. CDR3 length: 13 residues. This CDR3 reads CASRLTENTEAFF. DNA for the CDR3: TGTGCCAGCAGATTGACAGAGAACACTGAAGCTTTCTTT.

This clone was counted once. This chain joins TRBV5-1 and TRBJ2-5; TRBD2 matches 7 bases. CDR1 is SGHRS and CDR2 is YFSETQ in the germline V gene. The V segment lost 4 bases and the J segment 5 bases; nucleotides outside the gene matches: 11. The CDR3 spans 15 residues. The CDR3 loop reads CASSATLMGGETQYF. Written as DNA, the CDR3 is TGCGCCAGCAGCGCGACCCTAATGGGGGGGGAGACCCAGTACTTC.